The 18 T cell receptor beta chains presented below share a single source sample, sequenced in a study of STAT3 mutations in large granular lymphocyte leukemia. Notes on the study in general: In T-cell large granular lymphocyte leukemia, about half of patients showed multiple immunodominant subclonotypes.

For these receptors, no antigen is known. Sequencing was performed with immunoSEQ multiplex PCR; in TCRdb, only in-frame clones are kept and a portion is missing. This table has tens of thousands of clones, 81% appearing once. Sequencing was carried out using PBMCs. The receptors stem from a human donor with T large granular lymphocyte leukemia. Some clones in this sample may be carry-over from other donors' samples.

In nucleotides, the CDR3 is TGTGCCAGCAGCCAAGTTGGGGGGGCGGTTAATGAGCAGTTCTTC. This translates into CASSQVGGAVNEQFF. V is TRBV4-2 and J is TRBJ2-1, with D perhaps matching TRBD2 (7 bases). Trimming pared 1 base from V and 7 bases from J, leaving 14 bases between. CDR3 size: 15 residues. CDR1 is LGHNA and CDR2 is YNFKEQ in the germline V gene.

CDR3 DNA sequence: TGTGCCAGTAGTAACAGCCAAAACACCGGGGAGCTGTTTTTT. Residues: CASSNSQNTGELFF. The chain joins TRBV19 to TRBJ2-2; D remains ambiguous. Germline lookup yields CDR1 LNHDA and CDR2 SQIVND (reference sequence). V lost 4 bases and J lost 2, with 8 bases in between. The CDR3 consists of 14 residues.

This chain connects TRBV29-1 to TRBJ1-4; D remains ambiguous. This CDR3 is built from 12 residues. The germline CDR1 and CDR2 sequences are SQVTM and ANQGSEA. CDR3 coding DNA: TGCGCACAGAGGGTCGCAAATGAAAAACTGTTTTTT. This codes for CAQRVANEKLFF.

This chain joins TRBV11-2 and TRBJ1-6; D not resolved. The germline CDR1 and CDR2 sequences are SGHAT and FQNNGV. Deletions cut 4 bases from V and 7 bases from J, with 8 bases between. CDR3 size: 13 residues. CDR3 in DNA: TGTGCCAGCAGCTCCACAGTCAATTCACCCCTCCACTTT. The encoded protein is CASSSTVNSPLHF.

The V and J genes are TRBV28 and TRBJ2-5, with 10 positions matching TRBD1. This CDR3 is built from 15 residues. Germline lookup yields CDR1 MDHEN and CDR2 SYDVKM. The V and J ends lost 6 bases and 6 bases, in that order; junction bases with no gene match: 10. The CDR3 coding sequence is TGTGCCAGCAGCCCCGGGACAGGGGACGGGAAGACCCAGTACTTC. It encodes CASSPGTGDGKTQYF.

CDR3 protein: CASRLGQPNTEAFF. CDR3 DNA: TGCGCCAGCAGGCTGGGACAGCCGAACACTGAAGCTTTCTTT. V gene TRBV5-1 combines with J gene TRBJ1-1; 7 bases align to TRBD1. Looked up from germline, CDR1 is SGHRS and CDR2 is YFSETQ. CDR3 length: 14 residues. V lost 5 bases and J lost 1; bases outside the gene matches: 5. The whole variable domain, filled in from reference TRBV5-1 and TRBJ1-1, reads KAGVTQTPRYLIKTRGQQVTLSCSPISGHRSVSWYQQTPGQGLQFLFEYFSETQRNKGNFPGRFSGRQFSNSRSEMNVSTLELGDSALYLCASRLGQPNTEAFFGQGTRLTVV.

The chain couples TRBV19 to TRBJ1-6, with 8 bases aligning to TRBD1. CDR1 LNHDA and CDR2 SQIVND come from the germline V gene (reference sequence). The CDR3 has 19 amino acids. V shed 5 bases, J shed 0 bases, and the junction held 12 bases outside the gene matches. CDR3 protein: CASSQGQALRSSYNSPLHF. CDR3 sequence (DNA): TGTGCCAGTAGTCAGGGACAGGCCCTGCGGAGCTCCTATAATTCACCCCTCCACTTT.

V gene TRBV7-6 combines with J gene TRBJ2-7; 7 nucleotides align to TRBD1. V shed 2 bases, J shed 3 bases, and the junction held 7 bases outside the gene matches. Germline V gene sequence: CDR1 SGHVS, CDR2 FNYEAQ. The CDR3 loop spans 15 amino acids. CDR3: CASSLRQGWDYEQYV. Written as DNA, the CDR3 is TGTGCCAGCAGCTTACGACAGGGATGGGACTACGAGCAGTACGTC.

The chain has TRBV11-3 and TRBJ2-2, with D tentatively TRBD1 (5 bases). The CDR3 runs 16 residues. V dropped 4 bases and J dropped 0 bases, with 12 bases sitting between them. Germline CDR1 reads SGHNT; CDR2 reads YENEEA. The CDR3 DNA is TGTGCCAGCAGCTGGAGTGGGGCAGCGAACACCGGGGAGCTGTTTTTT. Translation: CASSWSGAANTGELFF. Full variable domain (missing parts from reference TRBV11-3 and TRBJ2-2): EAGVVQSPRYKIIEKKQPVAFWCNPISGHNTLYWYLQNLGQGPELLIRYENEEAVDDSQLPKDRFSAERLKGVDSTLKIQPAELGDSAVYLCASSWSGAANTGELFFGEGSRLTVL.

The chain is built from TRBV6-6 and TRBJ2-2, with a possible D match to TRBD1 (6 bases). The ends were cut back, 5 bases at V and 2 bases at J, with 9 bases in the middle. The length of the CDR3 is 14 residues. CDR1 MNHNY and CDR2 SVGAGI come from the germline V gene (reference sequence). The CDR3 here is CASSEDRNTGELFF. The CDR3 bases are TGTGCCAGCAGTGAGGACAGAAACACCGGGGAGCTGTTTTTT.

Notes on this clone: Other DNA sequences in the sample encode the same CDR3. J is TRBJ2-7 and V is TRBV5-5; D unclear. Deletions cut 0 bases from V and 2 bases from J, with 0 bases between. The V gene's germline CDR1 is SGHKS and CDR2 YYEKEE (reference sequence). The CDR3 extends over 11 amino acids. This CDR3 reads CASSLAYEQYF. Here the CDR3 DNA reads TGTGCCAGCAGCTTGGCCTACGAGCAGTACTTC.

The chain carries TRBV5-1 and TRBJ2-1; tentative D call: TRBD2 (5 bases). Trimming stripped 2 bases from V and 4 bases from J, with 7 bases between. The CDR3 has 13 amino acids. Germline loops: CDR1 SGHRS, CDR2 YFSETQ. The CDR3 sequence: CASSFGGYNEQFF. The CDR3 nucleotides read TGCGCCAGCAGCTTCGGCGGGTACAATGAGCAGTTCTTC.

This clone appeared a few times. The V gene is TRBV5-5, the J gene TRBJ1-3; TRBD1 agrees at 11 bases. There are 17 residues in the CDR3. Looked up from germline, CDR1 is SGHKS and CDR2 is YYEKEE (reference sequence). The trim removed 1 base at V and 6 bases at J, leaving 9 bases unmatched. The CDR3 spells CASSLWWTGGIENTIYF. CDR3 in DNA: TGTGCCAGCAGCTTGTGGTGGACAGGGGGCATAGAAAACACCATATATTTT.

V is TRBV27 and J is TRBJ2-7; D is unresolved. The CDR3 runs to 14 residues. Germline V lookup: CDR1 MNHEY, CDR2 SMNVEV (reference sequence). The V and J ends lost 8 bases and 0 bases respectively, with 14 bases between them. The CDR3: CASAVLHPSYEQYF. The CDR3 DNA follows: TGTGCCAGCGCCGTTCTGCACCCCTCCTACGAGCAGTACTTC.

This sequence joins TRBV14 and TRBJ2-5; 8 positions match TRBD1. J lost 5 bases, V lost 4 bases, and 6 bases had no gene match. The CDR3 has 14 amino acids. The germline gives CDR1 SGHDN, CDR2 FVKESK. CDR3 nucleotides: TGTGCCAGCAGCCCGGACAGGGCATGGGAGACCCAGTACTTC. Amino acids: CASSPDRAWETQYF.

This clone came up a few times. The chain has TRBV7-7 and TRBJ2-2; 10 bases are shared with TRBD1. This CDR3 is built from 15 residues. After removal of 1 base from V and 7 bases from J, the junction contained 3 bases not matched to a gene. CDR1 and CDR2 from the germline V gene are SSHAT and FNYEAQ (reference sequence). The DNA for the CDR3 is TGTGCCAGCAGCTTAGGGGGACAGGGGATCGGGGAGCTGTTTTTT. It codes for CASSLGGQGIGELFF.

This chain uses TRBV6-5 with TRBJ1-2; D not certain. Trimming took off 0 bases at V and 6 bases at J, with 8 bases between the two ends. There are 13 residues in the CDR3. CDR1 is MNHEY and CDR2 is SVGAGI in the germline V gene. This CDR3 reads CASSYSTGNGYTF. The DNA of the CDR3 is TGTGCCAGCAGTTACTCGACCGGGAATGGCTACACCTTC.

The chain joins TRBV19 to TRBJ1-3; D unresolved. Trimming took 8 bases from V and 0 from J, leaving 17 bases between them. The CDR3 loop spans 16 amino acids. The V gene's germline CDR1 is LNHDA and CDR2 SQIVND (reference sequence). Here the CDR3 DNA reads TGTGCCAGTGGATACCCGGGCAGACCCTCTGGAAACACCATATATTTT. Its protein product is CASGYPGRPSGNTIYF. Full variable domain (outside the CDR3, taken from reference TRBV19 and TRBJ1-3): DGGITQSPKYLFRKEGQNVTLSCEQNLNHDAMYWYRQDPGQGLRLIYYSQIVNDFQKGDIAEGYSVSREKKESFPLTVTSAQKNPTAFYLCASGYPGRPSGNTIYFGEGSWLTVV.